The 14 T cell receptor beta chains presented below share a single source sample, sequenced in a study of cytomegalovirus exposure and HLA in healthy donors. Both 60 Vbeta primers and 13 Jbeta primers went into the PCR. The method was immunoSEQ multiplex PCR; TCRdb's version includes in-frame clones alone and lacks a portion of them. The sample gives 200,000 to 250,000 clones, 82% of which show up once; 4.5% to 6% is in the top ten. Sequenced material: PBMCs. Receptors originate from a woman aged 40-49 years in good health and CMV-seropositive.

The genes are TRBV5-1 and TRBJ2-3; unclear D gene. CDR1 and CDR2 (germline): SGHRS, YFSETQ. The CDR3 consists of 15 residues. Trimming removed 6 bases from V and 0 bases from J, with 14 bases in between. The CDR3 DNA reads as TGCGCCAGCACGCGCTCACTACAAAGCACAGATACGCAGTATTTT. This encodes CASTRSLQSTDTQYF.

The CDR3 DNA follows: TGTGCCAGCGGGACAGGGGGTAACTATGGCTACACCTTC. Protein product: CASGTGGNYGYTF. This chain connects TRBV18 to TRBJ1-2; 11 nucleotides match TRBD1. This CDR3 has 13 amino acids. The germline CDR1 and CDR2 sequences are KGHSH and LQKENI. V was pared by 8 bases and J by 1 base, with 0 bases of the junction left unmatched.

This chain links TRBV5-1 with TRBJ1-2; D possibly corresponds to TRBD1 (5 bases). V dropped 4 bases and J dropped 8 bases, with 12 bases sitting between them. CDR1 is SGHRS, CDR2 YFSETQ, per germline. This CDR3 region has 12 residues. CDR3 amino acids: CASSPEGEGYTF. CDR3 sequence (DNA): TGCGCCAGCAGCCCCGAAGGGGAAGGCTACACCTTC.

The CDR3 loop is CASSWGGASATGELFF. In DNA, the CDR3 is TGCGCCAGCAGCTGGGGGGGGGCTTCGGCCACCGGGGAGCTGTTTTTT. The rearrangement joins TRBV5-1 to TRBJ2-2; D is possibly TRBD2 (7 bases). Trimming removed 3 bases at V and 4 bases at J, with 16 bases between. This CDR3 is built from 16 residues. Germline lookup yields CDR1 SGHRS and CDR2 YFSETQ.

The table lists this clone with a few counts. This sequence joins TRBV7-2 and TRBJ1-2; D not resolved. The CDR3 loop spans 12 amino acids. The V end lost 5 bases, the J end lost 2 bases, and 6 bases lay between the germline ends. CDR1 SGHTA and CDR2 FQGNSA come from the germline V gene. CDR3 nucleotide sequence: TGTGCCAGCAGCCCCCTGAACTATGGCTACACCTTC. Translation gives CASSPLNYGYTF. Full variable domain (remainder filled in from reference TRBV7-2 and TRBJ1-2): GAGVSQSPSNKVTEKGKDVELRCDPISGHTALYWYRQSLGQGLEFLIYFQGNSAPDKSGLPSDRFSAERTGGSVSTLTIQRTQQEDSAVYLCASSPLNYGYTFGSGTRLTVV.

This clone was recorded once. The genes are TRBV7-2 and TRBJ1-1, with a tentative D call TRBD1 (5 bases). The CDR3 covers 15 residues. Deletions cut 2 bases from V and 4 bases from J, with 14 bases between. Germline loops: CDR1 SGHTA, CDR2 FQGNSA. The CDR3 sequence is CASSLSGGGGTEAFF. The CDR3 DNA is TGTGCCAGCAGCTTAAGCGGGGGGGGAGGCACTGAAGCTTTCTTT. Supplemented by reference TRBV7-2 and TRBJ1-1, the full variable domain reads GAGVSQSPSNKVTEKGKDVELRCDPISGHTALYWYRQSLGQGLEFLIYFQGNSAPDKSGLPSDRFSAERTGGSVSTLTIQRTQQEDSAVYLCASSLSGGGGTEAFFGQGTRLTVV.

The chain joins TRBV6-5 to TRBJ2-5, with 7 bases matching TRBD1. The J call is in doubt because the DNA end fits TRBJ2-7 better. The CDR3 length is 16 residues. Germline V lookup: CDR1 MNHEY, CDR2 SVGAGI. The CDR3 sequence is CASSYSNPGQSYEQYF. The CDR3 coding sequence is TGTGCCAGCAGTTACTCGAATCCGGGACAGTCCTACGAGCAGTACTTC.

This clone appeared a single time. The V call is TRBV12-5, the J call TRBJ2-3; perhaps TRBD2 as D (6 bases). CDR1 and CDR2 (germline): LGHNT, FRNRAP. This CDR3 region has 16 residues. Deletions cut 5 bases from V and 0 bases from J, with 15 bases between. CDR3 sequence: CASGRPLAASTDTQYF. The CDR3 DNA reads TGTGCTAGTGGTCGCCCCTTAGCGGCTAGCACAGATACGCAGTATTTT.

The rearrangement links TRBV4-1 to TRBJ1-6, with D possibly matching TRBD1 (6 bases). Germline V CDR1 and CDR2: MGHRA, YSYEKL. The CDR3 covers 18 residues. Trimming removed 0 bases from V and 2 bases from J, with 14 bases in between. CDR3 amino acids: CASSQDQGGATYNSPLHF. Here the CDR3 DNA reads TGCGCCAGCAGCCAAGATCAAGGGGGGGCGACCTATAATTCACCCCTCCACTTT.

This chain joins TRBV7-2 and TRBJ1-5; 7 bases are shared with TRBD1. This CDR3 has 18 amino acids. Trimming cost V 5 bases and J 0 bases; bases outside gene matches: 13. Germline-derived CDR1 and CDR2 are SGHTA and FQGNSA. CDR3 nucleotides: TGTGCCAGCAGCCAATGGCGACAGGGACCTCCTAGCAATCAGCCCCAGCATTTT. Its translation is CASSQWRQGPPSNQPQHF. Using reference TRBV7-2 and TRBJ1-5 for the parts outside the CDR3, the full variable domain is GAGVSQSPSNKVTEKGKDVELRCDPISGHTALYWYRQSLGQGLEFLIYFQGNSAPDKSGLPSDRFSAERTGGSVSTLTIQRTQQEDSAVYLCASSQWRQGPPSNQPQHFGDGTRLSIL.

The table lists this clone with a few counts. V is TRBV5-1 and J is TRBJ1-1; no reliable D call. Germline loops: CDR1 SGHRS, CDR2 YFSETQ. V lost 1 base, J lost 0 bases, and 10 bases lay in between. The CDR3 consists of 15 residues. The CDR3 coding sequence is TGCGCCAGCAGCTTGAGGTCAGGAATGAACACTGAAGCTTTCTTT. Its protein product is CASSLRSGMNTEAFF.

Note on this clone: The junction does not match germline at one end; this may be a read error. The V gene is TRBV7-9, the J gene TRBJ2-1, with 9 bases aligning to TRBD2. The CDR3 is made up of 17 amino acids. CDR1 and CDR2 (germline): SEHNR, FQNEAQ (reference sequence). CDR3 sequence: CSSSLLGGGRVYNEQFF. CDR3 in DNA: TGTTCCAGCAGCTTACTAGGGGGCGGGAGGGTTTACAATGAGCAGTTCTTC.

The chain combines TRBV28 with TRBJ1-1; D gene uncertain. V lost 6 bases, J lost 1 base, and 9 bases lay in between. The CDR3 is 13 amino acids. CDR1 MDHEN and CDR2 SYDVKM come from the germline V gene. The CDR3 DNA sequence: TGTGCCAGCAGCTACCGTCAGAACACTGAAGCTTTCTTT. This translates into CASSYRQNTEAFF.

V usage is TRBV9 and J usage is TRBJ1-1, with 7 bases identical to TRBD1. The CDR3 loop spans 16 amino acids. Germline trimming cut 1 base from V and 1 base from J; bases unmatched to any gene: 7. CDR1 and CDR2 (germline): SGDLS, YYNGEE. CDR3 in amino acids: CASSVRSGGANTEAFF. Written as DNA, the CDR3 is TGTGCCAGCAGCGTACGGTCAGGGGGTGCGAACACTGAAGCTTTCTTT. Using reference TRBV9 and TRBJ1-1 for the parts outside the CDR3, the full variable domain is DSGVTQTPKHLITATGQRVTLRCSPRSGDLSVYWYQQSLDQGLQFLIQYYNGEERAKGNILERFSAQQFPDLHSELNLSSLELGDSALYFCASSVRSGGANTEAFFGQGTRLTVV.